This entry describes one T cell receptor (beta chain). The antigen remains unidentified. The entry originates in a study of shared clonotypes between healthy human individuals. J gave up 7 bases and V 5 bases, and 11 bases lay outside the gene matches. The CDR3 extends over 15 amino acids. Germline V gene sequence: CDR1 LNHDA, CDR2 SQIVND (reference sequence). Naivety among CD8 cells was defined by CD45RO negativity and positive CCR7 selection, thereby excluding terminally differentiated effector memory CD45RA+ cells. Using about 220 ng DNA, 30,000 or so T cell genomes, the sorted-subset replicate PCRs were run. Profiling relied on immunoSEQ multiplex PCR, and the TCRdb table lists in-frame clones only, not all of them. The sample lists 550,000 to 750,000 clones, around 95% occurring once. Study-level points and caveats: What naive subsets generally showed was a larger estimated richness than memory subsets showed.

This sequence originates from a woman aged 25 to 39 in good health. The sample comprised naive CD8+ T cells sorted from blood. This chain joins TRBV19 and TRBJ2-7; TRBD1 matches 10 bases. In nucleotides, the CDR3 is TGTGCCAGTAGTCATACCGGGACAGGGGTTTTGGAGCAGTACTTC. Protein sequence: CASSHTGTGVLEQYF.